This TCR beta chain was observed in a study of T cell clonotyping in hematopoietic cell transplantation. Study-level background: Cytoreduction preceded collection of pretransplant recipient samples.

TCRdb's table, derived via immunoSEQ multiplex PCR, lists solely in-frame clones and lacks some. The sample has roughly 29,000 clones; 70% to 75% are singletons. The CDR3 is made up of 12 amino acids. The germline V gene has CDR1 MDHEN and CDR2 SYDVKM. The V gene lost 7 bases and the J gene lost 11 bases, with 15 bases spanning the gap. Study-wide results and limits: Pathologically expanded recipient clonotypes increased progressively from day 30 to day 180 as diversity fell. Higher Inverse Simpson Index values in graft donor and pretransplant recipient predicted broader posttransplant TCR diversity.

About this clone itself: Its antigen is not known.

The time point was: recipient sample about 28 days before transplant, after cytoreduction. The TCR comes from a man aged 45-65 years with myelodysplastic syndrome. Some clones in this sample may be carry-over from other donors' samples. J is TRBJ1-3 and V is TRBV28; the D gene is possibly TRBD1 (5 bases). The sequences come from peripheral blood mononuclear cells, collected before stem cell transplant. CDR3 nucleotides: TGTGCCAGCACCTCCGACCGGGGGTCCATATATTTT. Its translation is CASTSDRGSIYF.